Listed below are T cell receptor beta chains from one sample, sequenced in a study of blood T cells in healthy people across ages. TCRdb ran MiXCR on the 5' RACE reads and lists one entry per CDR3 protein. The sample consists of some 710,000 distinct CDR3 sequences, around a fifth of them appearing once. Sequencing input: blood. The receptors shown here come from a man in his sixties or seventies in good health. Each CDR3 is given with its conserved first and last residue. Fields, in order: V gene, clone size, CDR3 length, D gene, J gene, CDR3 protein, CDR3 DNA. The D gene is left open where the match is weak. Clone sizes are given selectively: once, few, many, or a class where the clone is expanded.

TRBV5-1,.,12,.,TRBJ1-1,CASSLDLTEAFF,TGCGCCAGCAGCTTGGACCTCACTGAAGCTTTCTTT
TRBV14,few,16,.,TRBJ2-3,CASSQFTGYSTDMQYF,TGTGCCAGCAGCCAATTTACCGGGTATAGCACAGATATGCAGTATTTT
TRBV29-1,.,13,.,TRBJ1-2,CSVERDFERGYTF,TGCAGCGTTGAAAGGGACTTTGAGCGGGGCTACACCTTC
TRBV12-3/TRBV12-4,few,17,.,TRBJ1-5,CAGSFGFGTYSNQPQHF,TGTGCCGGCAGTTTCGGGTTCGGCACCTATAGCAATCAGCCCCAGCATTTT
TRBV20-1,.,16,TRBD2,TRBJ2-3,CSTRRLAGPTADTQYF,TGCAGTACTAGACGACTAGCGGGACCCACCGCCGATACGCAGTATTTT
TRBV2,.,17,TRBD2,TRBJ2-5,CASRATSGGNPQETQYF,TGTGCCAGCAGGGCTACTAGCGGGGGTAACCCCCAAGAGACCCAGTACTTC
TRBV28,once,15,.,TRBJ2-3,CASSLSHYTGGTQYF,TGTGCCAGCAGTTTATCCCACTATACTGGGGGTACGCAGTATTTT
TRBV19,.,13,.,TRBJ2-5,CASSQDQGETQYF,TGTGCCAGTAGTCAGGACCAGGGGGAGACCCAGTACTTC
TRBV20-1,.,13,.,TRBJ1-1,CSARHNQGREAFF,TGCAGTGCTAGACACAATCAGGGGAGAGAAGCTTTCTTT
TRBV10-3,few,13,TRBD1,TRBJ1-4,CAISGDRGRELFF,TGTGCCATCAGTGGAGACAGGGGACGGGAACTGTTTTTT
TRBV20-1,.,14,TRBD2,TRBJ2-1,CSAISGRAYNEQFF,TGCAGTGCCATCAGCGGGAGGGCCTACAATGAGCAGTTCTTC
TRBV29-1,.,11,TRBD1,TRBJ2-7,CSAGTGNEQYF,TGCAGCGCCGGGACAGGCAACGAGCAGTACTTC
TRBV5-1,.,16,TRBD2,TRBJ2-3,CASSLGSGGGSDTQYF,TGCGCCAGCAGCTTGGGAAGCGGGGGAGGATCAGATACGCAGTATTTT
TRBV10-1,few,13,.,TRBJ2-7,CASSATGVLEQYF,TGCGCCAGCAGTGCCACTGGGGTCCTCGAGCAGTACTTC
TRBV6-1,few,16,.,TRBJ2-1,CASSETQLAPYNEQFF,TGTGCCAGCAGTGAAACCCAGCTGGCTCCCTACAATGAGCAGTTCTTC
TRBV9,.,15,TRBD1,TRBJ1-1,CASSPQTGGVTEAFF,TGTGCCAGCAGCCCCCAGACAGGGGGAGTTACTGAAGCTTTCTTT
TRBV6-1,.,15,.,TRBJ2-3,CASSRLGPYTDTQYF,TGTGCCAGCAGTAGACTAGGGCCCTACACAGATACGCAGTATTTT
TRBV20-1,.,16,TRBD2,TRBJ2-3,CSAREGLAGGADTQYF,TGCAGTGCTAGAGAAGGACTAGCGGGGGGAGCGGATACGCAGTATTTT
TRBV12-3/TRBV12-4,.,14,TRBD2,TRBJ2-1,CASTGAGGYNEQFF,TGTGCCAGCACTGGGGCGGGAGGTTACAATGAGCAGTTCTTC
TRBV29-1,.,15,TRBD2,TRBJ2-1,CSGDSGRAVYNEQFF,TGCAGCGGGGATAGCGGGAGGGCCGTCTACAATGAGCAGTTCTTC
TRBV27,.,21,TRBD2,TRBJ2-3,CASSLVGNKLAGGLHTDTQYF,TGTGCCAGCAGTTTAGTGGGAAATAAACTAGCGGGAGGGCTGCACACAGATACGCAGTATTTT
TRBV12-3/TRBV12-4,few,13,.,TRBJ1-1,CASSSSGSTEAFF,TGTGCCAGCAGTTCGTCGGGGAGCACTGAAGCTTTCTTT
TRBV11-2,few,14,.,TRBJ2-3,CASSHQMVADTQYF,TGTGCCAGCAGCCACCAGATGGTGGCGGATACGCAGTATTTT